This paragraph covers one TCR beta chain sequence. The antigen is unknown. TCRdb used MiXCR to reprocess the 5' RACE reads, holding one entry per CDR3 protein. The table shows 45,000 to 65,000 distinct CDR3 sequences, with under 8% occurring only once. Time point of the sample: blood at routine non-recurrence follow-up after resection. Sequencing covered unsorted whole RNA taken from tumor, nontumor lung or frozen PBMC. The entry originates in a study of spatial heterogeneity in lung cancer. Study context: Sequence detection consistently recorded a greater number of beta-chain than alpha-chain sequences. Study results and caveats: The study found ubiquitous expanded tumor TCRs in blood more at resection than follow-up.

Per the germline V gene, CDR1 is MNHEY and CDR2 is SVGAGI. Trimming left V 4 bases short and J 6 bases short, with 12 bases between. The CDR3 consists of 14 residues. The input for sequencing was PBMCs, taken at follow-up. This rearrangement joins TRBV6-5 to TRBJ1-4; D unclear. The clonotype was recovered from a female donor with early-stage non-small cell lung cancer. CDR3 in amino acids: CASSLEARDEKLFF. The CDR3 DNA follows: TGTGCCAGCAGTTTGGAGGCGCGGGATGAAAAACTGTTTTTT.